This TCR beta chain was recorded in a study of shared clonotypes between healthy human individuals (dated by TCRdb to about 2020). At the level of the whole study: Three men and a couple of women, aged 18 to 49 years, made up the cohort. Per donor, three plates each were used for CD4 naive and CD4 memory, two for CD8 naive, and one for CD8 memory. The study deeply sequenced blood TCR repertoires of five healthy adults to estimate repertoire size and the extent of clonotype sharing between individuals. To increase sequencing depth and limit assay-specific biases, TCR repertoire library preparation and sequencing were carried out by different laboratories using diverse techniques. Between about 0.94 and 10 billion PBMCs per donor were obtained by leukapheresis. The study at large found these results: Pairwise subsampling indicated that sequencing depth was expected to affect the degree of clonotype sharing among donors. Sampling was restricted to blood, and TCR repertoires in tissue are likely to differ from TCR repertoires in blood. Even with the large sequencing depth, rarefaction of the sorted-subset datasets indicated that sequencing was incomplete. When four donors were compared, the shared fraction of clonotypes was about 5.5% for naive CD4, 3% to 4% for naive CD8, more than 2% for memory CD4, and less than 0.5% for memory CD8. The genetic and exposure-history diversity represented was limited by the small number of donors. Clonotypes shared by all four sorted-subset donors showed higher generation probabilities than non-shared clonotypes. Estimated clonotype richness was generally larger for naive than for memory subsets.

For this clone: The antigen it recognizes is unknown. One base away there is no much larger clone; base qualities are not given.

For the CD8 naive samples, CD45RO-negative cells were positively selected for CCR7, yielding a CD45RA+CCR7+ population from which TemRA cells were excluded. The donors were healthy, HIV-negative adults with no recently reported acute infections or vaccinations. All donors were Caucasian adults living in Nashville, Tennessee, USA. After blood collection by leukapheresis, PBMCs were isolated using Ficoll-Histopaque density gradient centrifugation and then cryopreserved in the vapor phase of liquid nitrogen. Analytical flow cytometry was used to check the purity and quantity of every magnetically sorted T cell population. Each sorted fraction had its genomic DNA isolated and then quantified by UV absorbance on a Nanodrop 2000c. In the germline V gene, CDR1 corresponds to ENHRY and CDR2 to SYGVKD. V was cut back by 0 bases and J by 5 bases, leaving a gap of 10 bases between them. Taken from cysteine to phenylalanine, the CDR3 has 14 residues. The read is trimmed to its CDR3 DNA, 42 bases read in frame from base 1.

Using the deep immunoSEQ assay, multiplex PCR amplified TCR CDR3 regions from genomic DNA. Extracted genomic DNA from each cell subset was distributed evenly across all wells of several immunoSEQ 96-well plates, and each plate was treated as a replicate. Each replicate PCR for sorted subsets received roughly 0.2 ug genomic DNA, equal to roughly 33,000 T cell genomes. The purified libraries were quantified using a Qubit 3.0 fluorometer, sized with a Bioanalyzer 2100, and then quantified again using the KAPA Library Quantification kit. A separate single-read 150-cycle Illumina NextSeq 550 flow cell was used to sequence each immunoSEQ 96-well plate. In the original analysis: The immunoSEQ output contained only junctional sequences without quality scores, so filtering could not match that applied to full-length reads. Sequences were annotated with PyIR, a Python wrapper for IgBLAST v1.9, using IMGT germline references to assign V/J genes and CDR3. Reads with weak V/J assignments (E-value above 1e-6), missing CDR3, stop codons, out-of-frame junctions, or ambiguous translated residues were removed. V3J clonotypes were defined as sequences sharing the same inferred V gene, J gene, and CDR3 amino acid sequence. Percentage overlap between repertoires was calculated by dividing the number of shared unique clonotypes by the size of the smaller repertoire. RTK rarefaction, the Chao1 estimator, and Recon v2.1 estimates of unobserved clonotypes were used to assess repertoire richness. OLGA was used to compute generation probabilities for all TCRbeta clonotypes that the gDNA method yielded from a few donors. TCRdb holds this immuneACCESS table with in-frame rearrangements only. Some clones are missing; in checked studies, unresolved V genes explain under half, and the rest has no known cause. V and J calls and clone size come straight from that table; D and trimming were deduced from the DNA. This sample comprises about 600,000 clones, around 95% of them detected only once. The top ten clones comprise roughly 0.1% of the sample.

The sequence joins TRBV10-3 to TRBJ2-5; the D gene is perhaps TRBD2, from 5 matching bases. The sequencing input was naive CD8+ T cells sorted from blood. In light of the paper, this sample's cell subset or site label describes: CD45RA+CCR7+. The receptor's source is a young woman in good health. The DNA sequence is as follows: TGTGCCATCAGTGAGTCAGGACTTCTTGAGACCCAGTACTTC. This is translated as CAISESGLLETQYF.